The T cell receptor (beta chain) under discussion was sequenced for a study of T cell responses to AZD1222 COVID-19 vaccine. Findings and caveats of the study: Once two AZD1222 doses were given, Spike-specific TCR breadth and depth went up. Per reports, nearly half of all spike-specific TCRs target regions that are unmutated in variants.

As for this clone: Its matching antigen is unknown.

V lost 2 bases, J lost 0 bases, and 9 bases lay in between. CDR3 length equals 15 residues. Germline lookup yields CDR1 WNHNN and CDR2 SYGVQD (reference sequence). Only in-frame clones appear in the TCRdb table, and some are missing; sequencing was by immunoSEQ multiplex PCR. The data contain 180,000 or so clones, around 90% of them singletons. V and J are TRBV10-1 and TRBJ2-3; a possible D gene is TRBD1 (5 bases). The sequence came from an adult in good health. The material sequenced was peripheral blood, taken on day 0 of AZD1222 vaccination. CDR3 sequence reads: CASSEKGLSTDTQYF. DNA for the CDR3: TGCGCCAGCAGTGAGAAGGGGCTGAGCACAGATACGCAGTATTTT.